Each of the 16 T cell receptor beta chains below was sequenced from the same sample in a study of spatial heterogeneity in lung cancer. One entry per CDR3 protein results from TCRdb running MiXCR on the 5' RACE reads. The top ten clones hold 35% to 45% of a sample with some 54,000 distinct CDR3 sequences, 7.4% of them seen once. Documented time point: blood at routine non-recurrence follow-up after resection. Whole RNA obtained from tumor, nontumor lung or frozen PBMC underwent sequencing without sorting. The sequencing used PBMCs, collected at follow-up. These receptors were obtained from a female donor with early-stage non-small cell lung cancer.

This clonotype appeared a few times. The chain employs TRBV10-1 and TRBJ2-7; no firm D call. CDR1 WNHNN and CDR2 SYGVQD come from the germline V gene (reference sequence). The CDR3 is 15 amino acids. The V and J ends lost 2 bases and 1 base respectively, with 12 bases between them. CDR3: CASSESFSASYEQYF. Written as DNA, the CDR3 is TGCGCCAGCAGTGAGAGTTTTTCAGCGTCCTACGAGCAGTACTTC.

Many counts were recorded for this clonotype. This sequence joins TRBV20-1 and TRBJ2-3; D possibly matches TRBD1 or TRBD2 (6 bases each). Trimming cost V 3 bases and J 1 base, with 11 bases left between them. This CDR3 has 14 residues. The germline gives CDR1 DFQATT, CDR2 SNEGSKA (reference sequence). CDR3 region: CSASGGVGTDTQYF. CDR3 nucleotides: TGCAGTGCTAGCGGGGGCGTAGGCACAGATACGCAGTATTTT.

This clonotype was counted only a few times. The chain links TRBV4-1 to TRBJ2-6; 9 bases match TRBD1. This CDR3 has 18 residues. The V gene's germline CDR1 is MGHRA and CDR2 YSYEKL. V shed 3 bases and J 0 bases; nucleotides not matched to a gene: 6. The CDR3: CASSQLGQGISGANVLTF. In DNA form, the CDR3 reads TGCGCCAGCAGCCAGCTGGGACAGGGAATCTCTGGGGCCAACGTCCTGACTTTC.

There are many counts of this clonotype. The J gene is TRBJ2-2, the V gene TRBV12-3 or TRBV12-4; TRBD2 is a possible D gene (5 bases). Trimming took 0 bases from V and 3 from J, leaving 11 bases between them. This CDR3 spans 16 amino acids. The CDR3 sequence: CASSLAPPGYTGELFF. Written as DNA, the CDR3 is TGTGCCAGCAGTTTAGCGCCCCCGGGGTACACCGGGGAGCTGTTTTTT.

This clonotype was recorded at least ten times. V usage is TRBV27 and J usage is TRBJ1-2; maybe TRBD1 (6 bases). The V gene lost 10 bases and the J gene lost 7 bases, with 13 bases spanning the gap. CDR3 size: 11 residues. Germline loops: CDR1 MNHEY, CDR2 SMNVEV (reference sequence). CDR3 sequence: CATATGSGYTF. The CDR3 DNA is TGTGCCACCGCTACAGGGTCTGGCTACACCTTC.

The table lists this clonotype with many counts. The genes are TRBV7-2 and TRBJ1-5; 9 nucleotides line up with TRBD1. CDR1 and CDR2 from the germline V gene are SGHTA and FQGNSA. CDR3 length equals 16 residues. Trimming at V came to 1 base and at J to 3 bases, leaving 4 bases not matched to a gene. The chain's CDR3 is CASSLVGTGLNQPQHF. CDR3 nucleotide sequence: TGTGCCAGCAGCTTAGTTGGGACAGGGCTCAATCAGCCCCAGCATTTT.

This clonotype appeared many times. V usage is TRBV21-1 and J usage is TRBJ2-1; the D segment call TRBD1 is taken from the table without a DNA check. TRBV21-1 is classified as a pseudogene. The CDR3 covers 16 residues. The CDR3 loop is CASSKVRGTSYNEQFF. Written as DNA, the CDR3 is TGTGCCAGCAGCAAAGTAAGGGGAACCTCCTACAATGAGCAGTTCTTC.

The V gene is TRBV11-3, the J gene TRBJ1-5; D uncertain. There are 16 residues in the CDR3. The ends were cut back, 3 bases at V and 0 bases at J, with 12 bases in the middle. Germline V CDR1 and CDR2: SGHNT, YENEEA. The CDR3 here is CASSLETDHSNQPQHF. The CDR3 nucleotides are TGTGCCAGCAGCTTGGAGACGGATCATAGCAATCAGCCCCAGCATTTT.

This clonotype has only a few counts. This chain connects TRBV7-2 to TRBJ2-7; 9 nucleotides match TRBD2. Unmatched junction bases numbered 10, after V lost 5 bases and J lost 5 bases. Germline lookup yields CDR1 SGHTA and CDR2 FQGNSA. The CDR3 is made up of 15 amino acids. The CDR3 spells CASSPPSGAVHEQYF. In nucleotides, the CDR3 is TGTGCCAGCAGCCCCCCTAGCGGGGCAGTCCACGAGCAGTACTTC. The variable domain in full, with the rest retrieved from reference TRBV7-2 and TRBJ2-7, is GAGVSQSPSNKVTEKGKDVELRCDPISGHTALYWYRQSLGQGLEFLIYFQGNSAPDKSGLPSDRFSAERTGGSVSTLTIQRTQQEDSAVYLCASSPPSGAVHEQYFGPGTRLTVT.

At least ten counts were recorded for this clonotype. The chain carries TRBV7-2 and TRBJ2-4, with D perhaps matching TRBD2 (6 bases). V gave up 5 bases and J gave up 7 bases, with 21 bases separating them. The CDR3 contains 16 residues. CDR1 is SGHTA and CDR2 is FQGNSA in the germline V gene. For the CDR3, the DNA is TGTGCCAGCAGCCCTAGTGGGATCTCTCGGGGGAACATTCAGTACTTC. It translates to CASSPSGISRGNIQYF.

This clonotype has a count of ten or more. The rearrangement uses TRBV10-3 and TRBJ2-3; 8 bases align to TRBD1. There are 13 residues in the CDR3. V shed 8 bases and J 4 bases; nucleotides not matched to a gene: 5. The germline CDR1 and CDR2 sequences are ENHRY and SYGVKD. CDR3: CAIGTGGADTQYF. As DNA, the CDR3 is TGTGCCATCGGGACAGGTGGGGCAGATACGCAGTATTTT.

This clonotype has at least ten counts. The chain employs TRBV15 and TRBJ2-1; 7 nucleotides agree with TRBD1. The CDR3 loop spans 14 amino acids. CDR1 and CDR2 (germline): LNHNV, YYDKDF (reference sequence). V lost 0 bases to trimming and J lost 7 bases; unmatched junction nucleotides: 3. CDR3 in amino acids: CATSRDQGDNEQFF. Here the CDR3 DNA reads TGTGCCACCAGCAGAGATCAGGGGGATAATGAGCAGTTCTTC.

The chain combines TRBV20-1 with TRBJ2-5; 7 nucleotides match TRBD2. J lost 5 bases, V lost 0 bases, and 9 bases had no gene match. There are 15 residues in the CDR3. Germline V gene sequence: CDR1 DFQATT, CDR2 SNEGSKA (reference sequence). This chain's CDR3 is CSARDSGGSPETQYF. CDR3 coding DNA: TGCAGTGCTAGAGATTCGGGGGGATCGCCGGAGACCCAGTACTTC.

This clonotype was detected only a few times. The chain has TRBV4-1 and TRBJ1-5, with D unresolved. Germline CDR1 is MGHRA and CDR2 is YSYEKL. V dropped 0 bases and J dropped 9 bases, with 9 bases sitting between them. The CDR3 spans 13 residues. CDR3 sequence: CASSQDPRGPQHF. CDR3 sequence (DNA): TGCGCCAGCAGCCAAGATCCCCGAGGGCCCCAGCATTTT.

This clonotype was counted only a few times. The chain links TRBV6-5 to TRBJ2-5, with 11 bases aligning to TRBD2. Germline V gene sequence: CDR1 MNHEY, CDR2 SVGAGI. The trim removed 3 bases at V and 6 bases at J, leaving 9 bases unmatched. The CDR3 loop spans 16 amino acids. The CDR3 spells CASSYEELAGGKTQYF. CDR3 DNA: TGTGCCAGCAGTTATGAAGAGCTAGCGGGGGGAAAGACCCAGTACTTC.

Ten or more counts support this clonotype. This chain joins TRBV5-1 and TRBJ2-1; D ambiguous. Per germline, CDR1 SGHRS and CDR2 YFSETQ. The CDR3 covers 17 residues. V was cut by 0 bases and J by 0 bases, with 13 bases left in between. For the CDR3, the DNA is TGCGCCAGCAGCTTGGGGGTATCCTCCGGCTCCTACAATGAGCAGTTCTTC. Amino acid sequence: CASSLGVSSGSYNEQFF.